The present entry profiles one T cell receptor (beta chain) with its context. The antigen is undetermined. The data derive from a study of cytotoxic CD8 clonotypes in ibrutinib-treated CLL. Study at large: For this cohort, patients were about a dozen relapsed/refractory and around 16 treatment-naive, while under 18 were IGHV unmutated. Samples showed on average 255,043 productive templates and about 100,000 productive rearrangements. General study points: Clonality (at baseline) was higher than in age-matched healthy donors and tracked circulating CD8+ T-cell counts.

The TCR beta libraries used about 2 micrograms of genomic DNA that came from cryopreserved PBMCs. The table came from immunoSEQ multiplex PCR; TCRdb's copy has only in-frame clones and leaves some out. The sample shows more than 70,000 clones, 70% to 80% of them seen only once. Germline CDR1 SGHRS, CDR2 YFSETQ. There are 14 residues in the CDR3. Trimming took off 3 bases at V and 5 bases at J, with 15 bases between the two ends. This clonotype was sampled from a human donor with chronic lymphocytic leukemia. The source was PBMCs, collected after 12 months of ibrutinib treatment. The chain recombines TRBV5-1 with TRBJ2-7; D may be TRBD1 (5 bases). The CDR3 DNA reads as TGCGCCAGCAGCTCAAGGGGCAGGGTCAACGAGCAGTACTTC. It translates to CASSSRGRVNEQYF.